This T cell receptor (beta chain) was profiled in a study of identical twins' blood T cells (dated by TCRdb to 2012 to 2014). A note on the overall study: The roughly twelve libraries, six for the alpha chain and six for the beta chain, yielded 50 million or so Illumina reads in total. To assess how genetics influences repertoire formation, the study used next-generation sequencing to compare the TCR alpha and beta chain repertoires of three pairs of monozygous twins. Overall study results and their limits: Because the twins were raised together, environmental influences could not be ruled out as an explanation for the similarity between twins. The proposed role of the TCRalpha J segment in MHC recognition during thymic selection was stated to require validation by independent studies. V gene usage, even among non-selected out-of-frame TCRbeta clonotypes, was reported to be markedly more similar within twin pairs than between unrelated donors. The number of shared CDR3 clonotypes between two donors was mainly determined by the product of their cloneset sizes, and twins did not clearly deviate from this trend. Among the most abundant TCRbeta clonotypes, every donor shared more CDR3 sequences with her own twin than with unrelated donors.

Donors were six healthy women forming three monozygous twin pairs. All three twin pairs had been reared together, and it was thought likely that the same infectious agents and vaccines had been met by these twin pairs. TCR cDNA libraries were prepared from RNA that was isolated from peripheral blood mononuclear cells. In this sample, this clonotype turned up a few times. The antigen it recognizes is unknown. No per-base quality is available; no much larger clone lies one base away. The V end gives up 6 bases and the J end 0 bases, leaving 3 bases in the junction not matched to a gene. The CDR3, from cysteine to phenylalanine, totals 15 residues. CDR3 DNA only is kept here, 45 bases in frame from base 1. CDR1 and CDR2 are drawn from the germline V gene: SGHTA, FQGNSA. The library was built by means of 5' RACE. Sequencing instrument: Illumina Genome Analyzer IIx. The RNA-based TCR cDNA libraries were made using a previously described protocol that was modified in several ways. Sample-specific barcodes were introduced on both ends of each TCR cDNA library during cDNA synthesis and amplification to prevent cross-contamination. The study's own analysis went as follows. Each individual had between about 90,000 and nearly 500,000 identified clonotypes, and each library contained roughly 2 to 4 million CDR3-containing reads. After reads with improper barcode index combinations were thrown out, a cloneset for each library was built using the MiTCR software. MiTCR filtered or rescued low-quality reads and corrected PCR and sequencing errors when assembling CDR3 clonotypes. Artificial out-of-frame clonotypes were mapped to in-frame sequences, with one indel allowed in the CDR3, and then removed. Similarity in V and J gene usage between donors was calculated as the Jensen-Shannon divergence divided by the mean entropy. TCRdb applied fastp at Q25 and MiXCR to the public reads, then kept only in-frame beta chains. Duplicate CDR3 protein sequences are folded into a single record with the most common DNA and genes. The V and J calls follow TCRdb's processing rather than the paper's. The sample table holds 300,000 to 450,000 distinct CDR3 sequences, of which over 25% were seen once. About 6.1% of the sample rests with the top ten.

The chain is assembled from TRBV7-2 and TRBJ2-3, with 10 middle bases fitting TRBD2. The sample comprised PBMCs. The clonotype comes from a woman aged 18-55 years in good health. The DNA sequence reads TGTGCCAGCAGTCGGACTAGCGGTAGCACAGATACGCAGTATTTT. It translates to CASSRTSGSTDTQYF. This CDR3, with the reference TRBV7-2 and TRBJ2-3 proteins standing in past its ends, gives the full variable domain GAGVSQSPSNKVTEKGKDVELRCDPISGHTALYWYRQSLGQGLEFLIYFQGNSAPDKSGLPSDRFSAERTGGSVSTLTIQRTQQEDSAVYLCASSRTSGSTDTQYFGPGTRLTVL.